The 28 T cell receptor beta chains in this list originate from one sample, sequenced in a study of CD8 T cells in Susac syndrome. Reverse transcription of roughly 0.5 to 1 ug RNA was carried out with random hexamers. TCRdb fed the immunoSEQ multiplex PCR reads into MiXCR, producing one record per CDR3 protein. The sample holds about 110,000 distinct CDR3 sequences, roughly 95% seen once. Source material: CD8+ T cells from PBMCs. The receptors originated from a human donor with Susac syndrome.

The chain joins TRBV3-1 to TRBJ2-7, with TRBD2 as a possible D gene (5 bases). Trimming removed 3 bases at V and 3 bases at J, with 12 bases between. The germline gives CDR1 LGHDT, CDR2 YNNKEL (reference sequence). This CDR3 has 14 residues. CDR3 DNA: TGTGCCAGCAGCCAGGACTTATTGGGCTACGAGCAGTACTTC. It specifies CASSQDLLGYEQYF.

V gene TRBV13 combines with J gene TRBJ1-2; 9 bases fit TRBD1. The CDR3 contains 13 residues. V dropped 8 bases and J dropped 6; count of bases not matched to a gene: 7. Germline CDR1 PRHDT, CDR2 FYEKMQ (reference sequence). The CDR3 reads CASGYRTGDGYTF. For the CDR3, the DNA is TGTGCCAGCGGATATCGGACAGGGGATGGCTACACCTTC.

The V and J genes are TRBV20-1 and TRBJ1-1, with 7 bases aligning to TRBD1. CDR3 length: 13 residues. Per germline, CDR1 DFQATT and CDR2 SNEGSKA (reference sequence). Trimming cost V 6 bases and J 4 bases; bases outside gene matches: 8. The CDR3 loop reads CSALTGPGTEAFF. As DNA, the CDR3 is TGCAGTGCCCTGACAGGGCCTGGCACTGAAGCTTTCTTT.

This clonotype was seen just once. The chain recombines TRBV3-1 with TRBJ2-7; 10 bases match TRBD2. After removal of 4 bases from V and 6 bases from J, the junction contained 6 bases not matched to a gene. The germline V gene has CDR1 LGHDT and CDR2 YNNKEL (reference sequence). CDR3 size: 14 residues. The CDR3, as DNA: TGTGCCAGCAGCCCGCTAGCGGGGGACCCCGAGCAGTACTTC. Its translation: CASSPLAGDPEQYF.

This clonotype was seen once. This CDR3 reads CASGRTGTNYGYTF. CDR3 nucleotide sequence: TGTGCTAGTGGCCGGACAGGGACTAACTATGGCTACACCTTC. This chain uses TRBV12-5 with TRBJ1-2, with TRBD1 matching over 8 bases. After removal of 6 bases from V and 0 bases from J, the junction contained 3 bases not matched to a gene. The CDR3 contains 14 residues. Germline V lookup: CDR1 LGHNT, CDR2 FRNRAP.

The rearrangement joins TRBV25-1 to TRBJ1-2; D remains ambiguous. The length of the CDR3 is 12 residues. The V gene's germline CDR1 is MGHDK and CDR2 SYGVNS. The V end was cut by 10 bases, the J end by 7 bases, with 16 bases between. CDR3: CATIAPWGGYTF. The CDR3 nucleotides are TGTGCCACCATAGCACCTTGGGGTGGCTACACCTTC.

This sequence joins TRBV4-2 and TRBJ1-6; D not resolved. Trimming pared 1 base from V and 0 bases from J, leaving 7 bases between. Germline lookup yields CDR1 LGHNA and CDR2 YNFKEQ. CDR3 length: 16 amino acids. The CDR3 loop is CASSQAQSSYNSPLHF. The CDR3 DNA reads TGTGCCAGCAGCCAAGCCCAGAGCTCCTATAATTCACCCCTCCACTTT.

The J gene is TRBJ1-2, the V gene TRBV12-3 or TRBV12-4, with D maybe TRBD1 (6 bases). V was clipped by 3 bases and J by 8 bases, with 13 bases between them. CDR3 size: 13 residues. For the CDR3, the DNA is TGTGCCAGCAGTTTTGGGGGGGCGCAAGGCTACACCTTC. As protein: CASSFGGAQGYTF.

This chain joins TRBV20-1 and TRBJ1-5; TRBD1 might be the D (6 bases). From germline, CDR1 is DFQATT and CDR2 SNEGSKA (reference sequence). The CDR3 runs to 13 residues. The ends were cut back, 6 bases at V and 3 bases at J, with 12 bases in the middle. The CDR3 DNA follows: TGCAGTGCCCTACAGGGAAACAATCAGCCCCAGCATTTT. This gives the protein CSALQGNNQPQHF.

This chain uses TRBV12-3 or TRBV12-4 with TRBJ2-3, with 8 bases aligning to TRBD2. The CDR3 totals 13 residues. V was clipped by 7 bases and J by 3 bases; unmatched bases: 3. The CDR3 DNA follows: TGTGCCAGCACGGGGGGGGTTACAGATACGCAGTATTTT. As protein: CASTGGVTDTQYF.

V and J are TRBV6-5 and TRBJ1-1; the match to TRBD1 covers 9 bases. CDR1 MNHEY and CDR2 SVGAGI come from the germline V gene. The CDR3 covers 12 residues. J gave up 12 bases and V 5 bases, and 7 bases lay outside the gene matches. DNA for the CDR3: TGTGCCAGCAGTCCCGGGACAGGGATAACTTTCTTT. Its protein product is CASSPGTGITFF.

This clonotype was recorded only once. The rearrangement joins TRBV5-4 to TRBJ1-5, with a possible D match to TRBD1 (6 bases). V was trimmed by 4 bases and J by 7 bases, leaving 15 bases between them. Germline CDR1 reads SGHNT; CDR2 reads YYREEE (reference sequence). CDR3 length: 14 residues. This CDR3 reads CASSDLGAEQPQHF. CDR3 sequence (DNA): TGTGCCAGCAGCGACCTGGGGGCTGAACAGCCCCAGCATTTT.

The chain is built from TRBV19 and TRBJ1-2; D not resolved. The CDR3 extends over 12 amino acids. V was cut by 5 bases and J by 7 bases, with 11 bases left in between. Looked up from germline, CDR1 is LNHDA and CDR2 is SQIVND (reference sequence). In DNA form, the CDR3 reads TGTGCCAGTAGTGAGAGGGCAGGTGGCTACACCTTC. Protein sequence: CASSERAGGYTF.

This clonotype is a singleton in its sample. The CDR3 region is CASSPGVGINTEAFF. The CDR3 nucleotides are TGTGCCAGCAGCCCTGGAGTAGGGATCAACACTGAAGCTTTCTTT. V usage is TRBV5-4 and J usage is TRBJ1-1; D unclear. Germline V gene data show CDR1 as SGHNT and CDR2 as YYREEE (reference sequence). The CDR3 extends over 15 amino acids. V lost 4 bases to trimming and J lost 2 bases, with 15 bases between them.

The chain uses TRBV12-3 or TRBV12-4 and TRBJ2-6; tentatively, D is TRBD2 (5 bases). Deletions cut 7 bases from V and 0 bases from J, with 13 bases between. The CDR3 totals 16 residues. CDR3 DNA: TGTGCCAGCACTACACCGGGGAGCTCTGGGGCCAACGTCCTGACTTTC. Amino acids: CASTTPGSSGANVLTF.

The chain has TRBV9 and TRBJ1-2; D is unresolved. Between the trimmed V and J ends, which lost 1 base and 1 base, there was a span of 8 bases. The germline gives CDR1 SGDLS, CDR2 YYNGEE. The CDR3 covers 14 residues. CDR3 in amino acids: CASSVNTGNYGYTF. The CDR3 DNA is TGTGCCAGCAGCGTAAACACGGGTAACTATGGCTACACCTTC.

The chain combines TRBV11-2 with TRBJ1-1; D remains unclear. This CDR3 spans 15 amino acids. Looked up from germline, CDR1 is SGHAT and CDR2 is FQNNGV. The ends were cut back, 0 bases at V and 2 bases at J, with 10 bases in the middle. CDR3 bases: TGTGCCAGCAGCTTAGAGGGTTGGGCCAACACTGAAGCTTTCTTT. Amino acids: CASSLEGWANTEAFF.

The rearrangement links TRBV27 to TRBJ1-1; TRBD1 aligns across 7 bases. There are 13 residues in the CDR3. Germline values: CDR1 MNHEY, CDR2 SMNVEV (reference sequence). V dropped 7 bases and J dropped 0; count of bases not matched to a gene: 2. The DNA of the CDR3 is TGTGCCAGCAAGGGACAGTTGAACACTGAAGCTTTCTTT. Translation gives CASKGQLNTEAFF.

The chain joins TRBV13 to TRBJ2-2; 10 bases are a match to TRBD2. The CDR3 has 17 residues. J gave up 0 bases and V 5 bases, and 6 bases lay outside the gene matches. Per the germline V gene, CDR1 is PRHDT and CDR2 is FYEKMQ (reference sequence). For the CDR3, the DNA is TGTGCCAGCAGCCAAACTAGCGGGGCCGCGAACACCGGGGAGCTGTTTTTT. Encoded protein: CASSQTSGAANTGELFF.

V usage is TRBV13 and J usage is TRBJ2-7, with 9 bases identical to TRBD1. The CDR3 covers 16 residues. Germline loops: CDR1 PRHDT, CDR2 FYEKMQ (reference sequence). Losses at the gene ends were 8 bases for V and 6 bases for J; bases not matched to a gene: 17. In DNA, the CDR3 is TGTGCCAGCTCAGCCACAGGGGGCGCATACCGGGGCGAGCAGTACTTC. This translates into CASSATGGAYRGEQYF.

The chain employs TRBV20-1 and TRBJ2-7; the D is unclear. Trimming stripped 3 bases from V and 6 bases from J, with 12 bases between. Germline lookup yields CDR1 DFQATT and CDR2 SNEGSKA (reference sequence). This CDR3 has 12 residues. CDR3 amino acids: CSARGPTLEQYF. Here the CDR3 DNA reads TGCAGTGCTAGGGGCCCGACCCTCGAGCAGTACTTC.

In DNA form, the CDR3 reads TGTGCCAGCAGTTTACTAGGGGAGGAGACCCAGTACTTC. Translated, it gives CASSLLGEETQYF. The chain carries TRBV27 and TRBJ2-5; possibly TRBD1 or TRBD2 for D (5 bases each). This CDR3 region has 13 residues. Trimming left V 2 bases short and J 5 bases short, with 9 bases between. Germline V gene lookup returns CDR1 MNHEY and CDR2 SMNVEV (reference sequence).

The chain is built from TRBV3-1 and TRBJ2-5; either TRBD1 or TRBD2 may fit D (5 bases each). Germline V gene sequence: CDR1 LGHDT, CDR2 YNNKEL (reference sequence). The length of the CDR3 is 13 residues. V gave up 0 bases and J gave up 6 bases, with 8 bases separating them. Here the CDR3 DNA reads TGTGCCAGCAGCCAAGACCGGGGACAGACCCAGTACTTC. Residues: CASSQDRGQTQYF.

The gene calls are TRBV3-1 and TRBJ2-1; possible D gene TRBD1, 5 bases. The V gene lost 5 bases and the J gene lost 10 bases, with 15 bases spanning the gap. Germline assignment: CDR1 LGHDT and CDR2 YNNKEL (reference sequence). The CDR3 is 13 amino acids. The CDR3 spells CASSAGRGREQFF. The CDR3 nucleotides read TGTGCCAGCAGCGCCGGAAGGGGTAGGGAGCAGTTCTTC.

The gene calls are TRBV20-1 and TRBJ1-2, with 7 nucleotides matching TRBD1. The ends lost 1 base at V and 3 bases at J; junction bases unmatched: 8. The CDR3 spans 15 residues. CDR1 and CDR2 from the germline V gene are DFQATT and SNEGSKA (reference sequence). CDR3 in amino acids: CSARGDRETDYGYTF. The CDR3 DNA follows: TGCAGTGCTAGAGGCGACAGGGAGACCGACTATGGCTACACCTTC.

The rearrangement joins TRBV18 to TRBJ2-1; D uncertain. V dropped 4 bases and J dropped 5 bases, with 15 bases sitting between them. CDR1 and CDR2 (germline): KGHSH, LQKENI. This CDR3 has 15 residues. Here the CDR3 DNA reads TGTGCCAGCTCACTGGGCCAGCGATTAAACAATGAGCAGTTCTTC. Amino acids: CASSLGQRLNNEQFF.

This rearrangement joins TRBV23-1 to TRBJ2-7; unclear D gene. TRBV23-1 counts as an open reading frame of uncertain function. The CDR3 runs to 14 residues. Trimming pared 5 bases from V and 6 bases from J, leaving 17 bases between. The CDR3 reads CASSFSSPGTEQYF. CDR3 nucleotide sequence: TGCGCCAGCAGTTTTTCCTCTCCTGGAACCGAGCAGTACTTC.

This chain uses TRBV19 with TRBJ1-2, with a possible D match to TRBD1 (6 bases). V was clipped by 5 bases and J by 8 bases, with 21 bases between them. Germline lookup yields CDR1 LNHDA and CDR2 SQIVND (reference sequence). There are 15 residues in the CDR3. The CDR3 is CASSSLDSPIWGYTF. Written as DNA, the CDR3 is TGTGCCAGTAGTTCTCTGGACAGCCCTATTTGGGGCTACACCTTC.